This T cell receptor beta chain came from a study of beta chain features in type 1 diabetes. The V end lost 3 bases, the J end lost 7 bases, and 19 bases lay between the germline ends. Germline CDR1 is KGHSH and CDR2 is LQKENI. The length of the CDR3 is 15 residues. TCRB transcripts that were expressed got sequenced, as all of the isolated RNA had been reverse transcribed. Assay used: immunoSEQ multiplex PCR; TCRdb lists only in-frame clones, some missing. The sample consists of about 350,000 clones, about 20% of them appearing once. The V and J genes are TRBV18 and TRBJ2-7, with TRBD1 as a possible D gene (6 bases). The sequenced material came from naive CD4+ T cells from blood. The sequence was obtained from a woman aged 18-29 years in good health. CDR3 nucleotide sequence: TGTGCCAGCTCACCTCAGTGGGATCCAAGGGGGGAGCAGTACTTC. The encoded protein is CASSPQWDPRGEQYF.